This T cell receptor beta chain was sequenced for a study of shared clonotypes between healthy human individuals. Findings and limits, study-wide: Rarefaction revealed incomplete sorted-subset sequencing despite large depth.

As regards this clone: Its antigen is undetermined.

The germline V gene encodes CDR1 SGHDT and CDR2 YYEEEE. V was clipped by 5 bases and J by 2 bases; unmatched bases: 16. This CDR3 spans 19 amino acids. Assay used: immunoSEQ multiplex PCR; TCRdb lists only in-frame clones, some missing. Among some 360,000 clones listed, roughly 80% were seen once. This receptor was taken from a man under 40 in good health. The sample taken for sequencing was memory CD4+ T cells sorted from blood. Subset defined: CD45RA-negative fraction. The rearrangement uses TRBV5-6 and TRBJ2-6; 7 bases are shared with TRBD2. The CDR3 here is CASSWGVGRLAPGANVLTF. CDR3 nucleotide sequence: TGTGCCAGCAGTTGGGGCGTTGGCAGACTAGCCCCTGGGGCCAACGTCCTGACTTTC.